Following are 10 T cell receptor beta chains from one sample sequenced in a study of T cell responses to AZD1222 COVID-19 vaccine. The data were produced by immunoSEQ multiplex PCR, yet TCRdb's version contains in-frame clones alone and is incomplete. Of 25,000 to 30,000 clones in the sample, about nine tenths were seen once. Sequences were derived from peripheral blood, sampled on day 0 of AZD1222 vaccination. Receptors were obtained from an adult in good health.

This chain uses TRBV6-5 with TRBJ1-2, with 7 bases that match TRBD1. The CDR3 covers 14 residues. The germline V gene has CDR1 MNHEY and CDR2 SVGAGI. J lost 4 bases, V lost 5 bases, and 7 bases had no gene match. The CDR3 protein is CASSTIRDSYGYTF. DNA for the CDR3: TGTGCCAGCAGTACCATCCGGGACAGCTATGGCTACACCTTC.

The chain recombines TRBV3-1 (or the pseudogene TRBV3-2) with TRBJ2-7; a weak D match, TRBD1 (5 bases). The CDR3 covers 14 residues. Trimming stripped 7 bases from V and 1 base from J, with 14 bases between. CDR1 LGHDT and CDR2 YNNKEL come from the germline V gene (reference sequence). The DNA of the CDR3 is TGTGCCAGCACCCGAGAGGCAGGGTCCTACGAGCAGTACTTC. Translating gives CASTREAGSYEQYF.

This chain connects TRBV12-3 or TRBV12-4 to TRBJ1-5; weak D call: TRBD1 (5 bases). The CDR3 contains 13 residues. The germline V and J ends were trimmed by 6 bases and 5 bases, with 11 bases remaining between them. Here the CDR3 reads CASRQGGDQPQHF. The CDR3 DNA reads TGTGCCAGCAGGCAGGGAGGGGATCAGCCCCAGCATTTT.

This chain uses TRBV16 with TRBJ2-1; D is unclear. The germline V gene encodes CDR1 KGHSY and CDR2 FQNENV. The CDR3 spans 15 residues. V was pared by 0 bases and J by 8 bases, with 14 bases between. The CDR3 reads CASSQSEFKVDEQFF. The DNA for the CDR3 is TGTGCCAGCAGCCAATCGGAGTTTAAGGTTGATGAGCAGTTCTTC.

This clone was detected only once. The chain uses TRBV9 and TRBJ2-3; 7 bases align to TRBD2. From germline, CDR1 is SGDLS and CDR2 YYNGEE. Trimming removed 4 bases from V and 3 bases from J; junction bases left unmatched: 5. CDR3 size: 14 residues. The CDR3 is CASSPRAGTDTQYF. The CDR3 DNA follows: TGTGCCAGCAGCCCGCGAGCGGGAACAGATACGCAGTATTTT.

This chain connects TRBV4-2 to TRBJ2-3; 9 positions match TRBD1. Germline V gives CDR1 LGHNA, CDR2 YNFKEQ. J was trimmed by 5 bases and V by 1 base; bases with no gene match: 7. The CDR3 consists of 16 residues. CDR3 bases: TGTGCCAGCAGCCAAGTCGAACAGGGGGCCGAAGATACGCAGTATTTT. This translates into CASSQVEQGAEDTQYF.

The chain links TRBV27 to TRBJ2-3, with D perhaps TRBD2 (5 bases). The CDR3 is 15 residues long. The germline V and J ends were trimmed by 0 bases and 2 bases, with 9 bases remaining between them. Germline V gene sequence: CDR1 MNHEY, CDR2 SMNVEV (reference sequence). CDR3 sequence (DNA): TGTGCCAGCAGTTTATCTACGGGATACACAGATACGCAGTATTTT. Its translation is CASSLSTGYTDTQYF.

CDR3 region: CASSSAGTRYNSPLHF. In DNA form, the CDR3 reads TGTGCCAGCAGCTCTGCCGGGACGAGGTATAATTCACCCCTCCACTTT. The V and J genes are TRBV5-4 and TRBJ1-6; D might be TRBD1 (5 bases). Trimming pared 3 bases from V and 4 bases from J, leaving 14 bases between. The V gene's germline CDR1 is SGHNT and CDR2 YYREEE (reference sequence). The CDR3 has 16 amino acids.

The CDR3 reads CAWTLGEGLAASTDTQYF. The CDR3 nucleotides read TGTGCCTGGACCCTAGGGGAGGGACTAGCGGCTAGCACAGATACGCAGTATTTT. The chain combines TRBV30 with TRBJ2-3, with TRBD2 matching 11 bases. V lost 4 bases to trimming and J lost 0 bases; unmatched junction nucleotides: 12. Germline V CDR1 and CDR2: GTSNPN, SVGIG (reference sequence). The CDR3 runs to 18 residues.

The rearrangement uses TRBV5-4 and TRBJ2-2, with 8 bases lining up with TRBD2. CDR1 is SGHNT, CDR2 YYREEE, per germline (reference sequence). V gave up 4 bases and J gave up 2 bases; unmatched junction bases: 7. The CDR3 is 16 residues long. The chain's CDR3 is CASSTKAGVNTGELFF. DNA for the CDR3: TGTGCCAGCAGCACCAAAGCGGGAGTAAACACCGGGGAGCTGTTTTTT.